This T cell receptor beta chain was obtained from a study of Graves' ophthalmopathy and Graves' hyperthyroidism. This clonotype was counted between two and nine times. What it binds is not known. Germline and junction disagree at one end, which may indicate a read error. Amplified material comprised TCR beta CDR3 regions derived from RNA transcripts. First-round RT-PCR used HTBI primers; second-round multiplex PCR followed. TCRdb used MiXCR to reprocess the multiplex PCR reads, holding one entry per CDR3 protein. The sample yields hundreds of thousands of distinct CDR3 sequences, roughly 41% seen once. General study results and limits: Forecasting of ophthalmopathy progression by the model achieved 70.59% sensitivity and 72.22% specificity.

Germline V lookup: CDR1 ENHRY, CDR2 SYGVKD. The CDR3 length is 17 residues. Ophthalmopathy cases showed moderate-to-severe activity, scoring CAS ≥3 and NOSPECS ≥4, with duration under 3 months. Sequencing was performed on peripheral blood. This clonotype originated in an adult man with Graves' ophthalmopathy. V and J are TRBV10-3 and TRBJ2-7, with TRBD1 matching 10 bases. This CDR3 reads CASSYRPGTGAHYEQYF. The CDR3 DNA reads as TGTGCCAGCAGTTACAGGCCTGGGACAGGGGCTCACTACGAGCAGTACTTC.